The source of this T cell receptor beta chain is a study of T cells of healthy individuals. This clonotype occurred a few times. V shed 5 bases and J shed 0 bases, with 23 bases lying between them. The germline gives CDR1 MDHEN, CDR2 SYDVKM. This CDR3 spans 20 amino acids. From the 5' RACE reads, TCRdb called clonotypes with MiXCR, one entry per CDR3 protein. The sample shows approximately 100,000 distinct CDR3 sequences, approximately 16% of them seen only once. This chain uses TRBV28 with TRBJ2-6, with a possible D match to TRBD1 (7 bases). This clonotype was sampled from a human donor in good health. The CDR3 coding sequence is TGTGCCAGCAGTCGCTCAGGGGGAGGTGTAGGAAGCTCTGGGGCCAACGTCCTGACTTTC. Translation gives CASSRSGGGVGSSGANVLTF.